A single sample gave rise to the 25 T cell receptor beta chains below, sequenced in a study of blood T cell repertoires in COVID-19. The protocol was immunoSEQ multiplex PCR, while the TCRdb copy is restricted to in-frame clones and leaves out a portion. The sample records approximately 170,000 clones, roughly 88% being singletons. Input material: PBMCs or T cells enriched from blood (not recorded which). Source of these receptors: a young woman who had recovered from COVID-19.

The CDR3 region is CAMGLAYGYTF. CDR3 coding DNA: TGTGCCATGGGACTGGCATATGGCTACACCTTC. This sequence joins TRBV7-9 and TRBJ1-2; perhaps TRBD1 as D (5 bases). CDR3 length: 11 amino acids. Trimming stripped 10 bases from V and 5 bases from J, with 11 bases between. Per the germline V gene, CDR1 is SEHNR and CDR2 is FQNEAQ (reference sequence).

The chain carries TRBV28 and TRBJ1-4; D might be TRBD1 (6 bases). This CDR3 region has 14 residues. Germline lookup yields CDR1 MDHEN and CDR2 SYDVKM. The ends were cut back, 2 bases at V and 6 bases at J, with 10 bases in the middle. As DNA, the CDR3 is TGTGCCAGCAGTTTAAGGGACAACCATGAAAAACTGTTTTTT. It codes for CASSLRDNHEKLFF.

The rearrangement links TRBV11-2 to TRBJ2-1; D uncertain. Trimming removed 7 bases at V and 0 bases at J, with 10 bases between. The CDR3 is 14 residues long. Germline-derived CDR1 and CDR2 are SGHAT and FQNNGV. The CDR3 DNA follows: TGTGCCAGCACCTTTGTTCGCTCCTACAATGAGCAGTTCTTC. This encodes CASTFVRSYNEQFF.

The genes are TRBV18 and TRBJ2-5; 10 bases agree with TRBD2. This CDR3 comprises 17 residues. Germline lookup yields CDR1 KGHSH and CDR2 LQKENI. V lost 5 bases and J lost 2; bases outside the gene matches: 11. CDR3 protein: CASSAEVASGGQETQYF. CDR3 coding DNA: TGTGCCAGCTCAGCGGAGGTGGCTAGCGGGGGACAAGAGACCCAGTACTTC.

The chain links TRBV6-5 to TRBJ1-1; perhaps TRBD1 as D (6 bases). CDR3 length: 14 residues. V dropped 2 bases and J dropped 4 bases, with 11 bases sitting between them. The germline V gene encodes CDR1 MNHEY and CDR2 SVGAGI. The CDR3 sequence: CASSYPGDGTEAFF. DNA for the CDR3: TGTGCCAGCAGTTACCCAGGGGACGGCACTGAAGCTTTCTTT.

The rearrangement links TRBV3-1 (or the pseudogene TRBV3-2) to TRBJ2-5; maybe TRBD2 (5 bases). The V end lost 4 bases, the J end lost 4 bases, and 10 bases lay between the germline ends. Germline lookup yields CDR1 LGHDT and CDR2 YNNKEL (reference sequence). The CDR3 is 13 amino acids. The CDR3 nucleotides read TGTGCCAGCAGCCCTCCCGAGGGAGAGACCCAGTACTTC. Its protein product is CASSPPEGETQYF.

The chain joins TRBV18 to TRBJ2-5; possible D gene TRBD2, 6 bases. CDR3 length: 14 amino acids. Germline CDR1 is KGHSH and CDR2 is LQKENI. V was cut by 4 bases and J by 5 bases, with 14 bases left in between. The CDR3 DNA is TGTGCCAGCTCACGGGTCCAAGCGGGTGAGACCCAGTACTTC. Protein sequence: CASSRVQAGETQYF. Drawing the rest from reference TRBV18 and TRBJ2-5, the complete variable domain is NAGVMQNPRHLVRRRGQEARLRCSPMKGHSHVYWYRQLPEEGLKFMVYLQKENIIDESGMPKERFSAEFPKEGPSILRIQQVVRGDSAAYFCASSRVQAGETQYFGPGTRLLVL.

The CDR3 region is CASSQDRYEQYF. The CDR3, as DNA: TGCGCCAGCAGCCAAGATCGGTACGAGCAGTACTTC. The chain recombines TRBV4-1 with TRBJ2-7; D is undetermined. The V gene lost 0 bases and the J gene lost 4 bases, with 4 bases spanning the gap. The V gene's germline CDR1 is MGHRA and CDR2 YSYEKL. The CDR3 extends over 12 amino acids.

This chain uses TRBV7-9 with TRBJ2-1; 9 bases are a match to TRBD1. V lost 5 bases to trimming and J lost 3 bases; unmatched junction nucleotides: 5. Germline V gene sequence: CDR1 SEHNR, CDR2 FQNEAQ (reference sequence). There are 15 residues in the CDR3. The CDR3 DNA sequence: TGTGCCAGCAGCCGGGACAGGGTTATCTACAATGAGCAGTTCTTC. It specifies CASSRDRVIYNEQFF.

The gene calls are TRBV5-4 and TRBJ1-2, with a weak D call TRBD1 (6 bases). CDR3 length: 13 amino acids. The ends were cut back, 5 bases at V and 6 bases at J, with 14 bases in the middle. Germline CDR1 and CDR2: SGHNT and YYREEE (reference sequence). The CDR3: CASSPQGSNGYTF. In DNA form, the CDR3 reads TGTGCCAGCAGTCCACAGGGTTCAAATGGCTACACCTTC.

The rearrangement uses TRBV29-1 and TRBJ2-1, with TRBD2 matching 9 bases. The ends lost 5 bases at V and 4 bases at J; junction bases unmatched: 15. The CDR3 has 17 residues. CDR1 is SQVTM and CDR2 is ANQGSEA in the germline V gene. CDR3 sequence: CSVWDSGRPAFYNEQFF. CDR3 nucleotides: TGCAGCGTTTGGGATAGCGGGAGACCCGCCTTTTACAATGAGCAGTTCTTC.

This chain links TRBV21-1 with TRBJ2-1; the table's D call of TRBD2 was not tested on the DNA. TRBV21-1 is termed a pseudogene. The CDR3 consists of 16 residues. The CDR3 DNA reads TGTGCCAGCAGCAAGACTAGCGGGGGGGCCTACAATGAGCAGTTCTTC. The encoded protein is CASSKTSGGAYNEQFF.

The rearrangement links TRBV18 to TRBJ2-7; no clear D gene. V shed 0 bases and J shed 5 bases, with 11 bases lying between them. Looked up from germline, CDR1 is KGHSH and CDR2 is LQKENI. CDR3 size: 14 residues. CDR3 DNA sequence: TGTGCCAGCTCACCACCGGGCCAGGCCCACGAGCAGTACTTC. Amino acid sequence: CASSPPGQAHEQYF.

The chain joins TRBV11-2 to TRBJ1-6, with D uncertain. Germline CDR1 SGHAT, CDR2 FQNNGV. V dropped 5 bases and J dropped 8 bases, with 10 bases sitting between them. The CDR3 has 13 residues. CDR3 in DNA: TGTGCCAGCAGCCCCCAGGTGGATTCACCCCTCCACTTT. Its translation is CASSPQVDSPLHF. Drawing the rest from reference TRBV11-2 and TRBJ1-6, the complete variable domain is EAGVAQSPRYKIIEKRQSVAFWCNPISGHATLYWYQQILGQGPKLLIQFQNNGVVDDSQLPKDRFSAERLKGVDSTLKIQPAKLEDSAVYLCASSPQVDSPLHFGNGTRLTVT.

This sequence joins TRBV19 and TRBJ1-5; TRBD1 might be the D (6 bases). From germline, CDR1 is LNHDA and CDR2 SQIVND (reference sequence). CDR3 length: 14 amino acids. V lost 4 bases and J 6 bases, leaving 13 bases between the germline ends. The chain's CDR3 is CASSTQGSPQPQHF. The CDR3 DNA sequence: TGTGCCAGTAGTACACAGGGTTCCCCTCAGCCCCAGCATTTT.

The chain carries TRBV7-2 and TRBJ2-7, with TRBD2 as a possible D gene (6 bases). Between the trimmed V and J ends, which lost 5 bases and 0 bases, there was a span of 14 bases. CDR3 size: 15 residues. Germline CDR1 reads SGHTA; CDR2 reads FQGNSA. The CDR3 is CASSSRLGSSYEQYF. The DNA of the CDR3 is TGTGCCAGCAGCAGTCGACTAGGGAGCTCCTACGAGCAGTACTTC.

The chain employs TRBV5-4 and TRBJ2-6, with 10 bases identical to TRBD1. The V and J ends lost 4 bases and 2 bases, in that order; junction bases with no gene match: 6. CDR1 SGHNT and CDR2 YYREEE come from the germline V gene (reference sequence). The CDR3 is 17 amino acids. CDR3 in DNA: TGTGCCAGCAGCCTGGGACAGGGGCTAACTGGGGCCAACGTCCTGACTTTC. The encoded protein is CASSLGQGLTGANVLTF.

About this clone: The junction departs from the called germline gene at one end, perhaps through a read error. The CDR3 loop reads CASSLQGASGEQFF. The CDR3 coding sequence is TGTGCTAGCAGCCTCCAAGGGGCTAGCGGCGAGCAGTTCTTC. This chain connects TRBV7-7 to TRBJ2-1, with 7 positions matching TRBD2. The CDR3 is made up of 14 amino acids. Germline V gene sequence: CDR1 SSHAT, CDR2 FNYEAQ (reference sequence).

The chain links TRBV11-3 to TRBJ2-3; no reliable D call. This CDR3 spans 13 amino acids. Germline V gene lookup returns CDR1 SGHNT and CDR2 YENEEA. The germline V and J ends were trimmed by 0 bases and 2 bases, with 3 bases remaining between them. The CDR3 spells CASSLDLTDTQYF. CDR3 in DNA: TGTGCCAGCAGCTTAGATCTCACAGATACGCAGTATTTT.

This chain's CDR3 is CASSPMGGGTGDGYTF. CDR3 nucleotides: TGTGCCAGCAGCCCTATGGGCGGGGGGACAGGGGATGGCTACACCTTC. The chain recombines TRBV3-1 (or the pseudogene TRBV3-2) with TRBJ1-2, with 10 nucleotides matching TRBD1. In germline, CDR1 is LGHDT, CDR2 YNNKEL (reference sequence). The CDR3 runs to 16 residues. The ends lost 4 bases at V and 6 bases at J; junction bases unmatched: 11.

V gene TRBV11-3 combines with J gene TRBJ2-5; 8 nucleotides agree with TRBD2. After removal of 5 bases from V and 5 bases from J, the junction contained 10 bases not matched to a gene. The CDR3 runs 15 residues. The V gene's germline CDR1 is SGHNT and CDR2 YENEEA. DNA for the CDR3: TGTGCCAGCAGCCTTCGGGGGGGCTCGGGGGAGACCCAGTACTTC. Amino acids: CASSLRGGSGETQYF. Based on the CDR3 plus reference TRBV11-3 and TRBJ2-5, the full variable domain is EAGVVQSPRYKIIEKKQPVAFWCNPISGHNTLYWYLQNLGQGPELLIRYENEEAVDDSQLPKDRFSAERLKGVDSTLKIQPAELGDSAVYLCASSLRGGSGETQYFGPGTRLLVL.

The V and J genes are TRBV5-4 and TRBJ2-1; 8 nucleotides agree with TRBD2. CDR1 and CDR2 (germline): SGHNT, YYREEE (reference sequence). V lost 3 bases, J lost 7 bases, and 12 bases stayed unmatched. This CDR3 spans 16 amino acids. The CDR3 sequence: CASSSLGGALYNEQFF. In DNA form, the CDR3 reads TGTGCCAGCAGCTCCCTCGGGGGGGCTCTATATAATGAGCAGTTCTTC.

CDR3 residues: CASTDPPTRNQPQHF. CDR3 bases: TGTGCCAGCACCGATCCCCCAACACGCAATCAGCCCCAGCATTTT. The J gene is TRBJ1-5, the V gene TRBV28, with D unresolved. V gave up 7 bases and J gave up 2 bases, with 15 bases separating them. CDR1 and CDR2 from the germline V gene are MDHEN and SYDVKM. The CDR3 is 15 residues long.

The V call is TRBV18, the J call TRBJ2-3; TRBD1 agrees at 7 bases. The CDR3 covers 16 residues. CDR1 is KGHSH and CDR2 is LQKENI in the germline V gene. Trimming removed 3 bases from V and 5 bases from J; junction bases left unmatched: 11. The CDR3, as DNA: TGTGCCAGCTCACCGAGTACGAGGGGGCGTGTAGATACGCAGTATTTT. The encoded protein is CASSPSTRGRVDTQYF. Filled out from reference TRBV18 and TRBJ2-3, the complete variable domain reads NAGVMQNPRHLVRRRGQEARLRCSPMKGHSHVYWYRQLPEEGLKFMVYLQKENIIDESGMPKERFSAEFPKEGPSILRIQQVVRGDSAAYFCASSPSTRGRVDTQYFGPGTRLTVL.

The J gene is TRBJ1-5, the V gene TRBV19; possible D gene TRBD1, 6 bases. CDR1 and CDR2 from the germline V gene are LNHDA and SQIVND (reference sequence). The CDR3 spans 15 residues. Trimming left V 8 bases short and J 2 bases short, with 16 bases between. The CDR3 protein is CASGSGVRGNQPQHF. CDR3 in DNA: TGTGCCAGTGGATCAGGGGTAAGGGGCAATCAGCCCCAGCATTTT.